These 2 T cell receptor beta chains came from one sample sequenced in a study of human T cells and chemical hapten exposure. TCRdb independently ran MiXCR on the RACE reads; one entry per CDR3 protein. The repertoire holds approximately 90,000 distinct CDR3 sequences, with 8% to 11% as singletons. Time point defined: patch test 1, 2 weeks after DPC sensitization. The treatment denotes: therapeutic diphenylcyclopropenone sensitization with weekly scalp DPC. The sequenced sample was whole blood, obtained in connection with sensitization to the hapten diphenylcyclopropenone (DPC). The origin of the receptors is a man aged 40-55 years with alopecia areata. Some clones in this sample may be carry-over from other donors' samples.

The J gene is TRBJ2-5, the V gene TRBV11-2, with TRBD1 matching over 7 bases. Germline trimming cut 5 bases from V and 5 bases from J; bases unmatched to any gene: 14. The CDR3 is 16 amino acids. Germline assignment: CDR1 SGHAT and CDR2 FQNNGV. CDR3 residues: CASSPDRVARKETQYF. The CDR3 nucleotides are TGTGCCAGCAGCCCCGACAGGGTAGCGAGGAAGGAGACCCAGTACTTC.

This clonotype was detected many times. This chain uses TRBV7-8 with TRBJ2-3, with 7 bases lining up with TRBD2. The V segment lost 7 bases and the J segment 0 bases; nucleotides outside the gene matches: 10. CDR3 length: 16 residues. Per the germline V gene, CDR1 is SGHVS and CDR2 is FQNEAQ. CDR3 residues: CASNLGPAGSTDTQYF. CDR3 bases: TGTGCCAGCAATCTTGGCCCAGCGGGGAGCACAGATACGCAGTATTTT.